A selection of T cell receptor beta chains follows, all from one sample in a study of T cells in Graves' hyperthyroidism and ophthalmopathy. TCRdb passed the multiplex PCR reads through MiXCR, listing each CDR3 protein once. The sample records approximately 400,000 distinct CDR3 sequences, approximately 14% being singletons. Material: blood. The receptors come from a woman aged 55-69 years with Graves' hyperthyroidism. Each CDR3 is given with its conserved first and last residue. Fields, in order: CDR3 protein, CDR3 DNA, clone size, J gene, V gene, D gene. The D gene is left open where the match is weak. Expanded clones get a size class; other rows say once, few or many, or leave the size out.

cdr3_aa: CASSPNQRGTGELFF
cdr3_nt: TGTGCCAGCTCACCAAACCAGCGGGGCACCGGGGAGCTGTTTTTT
clone_size: many
j_call: TRBJ2-2
v_call: TRBV18
d_call: TRBD2

cdr3_aa: CASSLFQGTIGDQPQHF
cdr3_nt: TGCGCCAGCAGTTTATTTCAGGGGACCATAGGTGATCAGCCCCAGCATTTT
clone_size: NA
j_call: TRBJ1-5
v_call: TRBV28
d_call: NA

cdr3_aa: CASSSTGGVVAFF
cdr3_nt: TGTGCCAGCAGCTCGACAGGGGGCGTGGTCGCTTTCTTT
clone_size: many
j_call: TRBJ1-1
v_call: TRBV7-9
d_call: TRBD1

cdr3_aa: CSVEGASYEQYF
cdr3_nt: TGCAGCGTTGAGGGGGCCTCCTACGAGCAGTACTTC
clone_size: few
j_call: TRBJ2-7
v_call: TRBV29-1
d_call: NA

cdr3_aa: CAWSRLEEQYF
cdr3_nt: TGTGCCTGGAGCAGACTAGAGGAGCAGTACTTC
clone_size: many
j_call: TRBJ2-7
v_call: TRBV30
d_call: NA

cdr3_aa: CATLDRAGVVWYF
cdr3_nt: TGTGCCACCTTGGATCGAGCGGGAGTGGTTTGGTACTTC
clone_size: many
j_call: TRBJ2-5
v_call: TRBV27
d_call: TRBD2

cdr3_aa: CASSSQGAREKLFF
cdr3_nt: TGTGCCAGCAGCTCACAGGGGGCGAGGGAAAAACTGTTTTTT
clone_size: many
j_call: TRBJ1-4
v_call: TRBV11-2
d_call: TRBD1

cdr3_aa: CASNSPIGANVLTF
cdr3_nt: TGTGCCAGCAATTCCCCCATTGGGGCCAACGTCCTGACTTTC
clone_size: NA
j_call: TRBJ2-6
v_call: TRBV28
d_call: NA

cdr3_aa: CASSRRGAGSGANVLTF
cdr3_nt: TGTGCCAGCTCACGACGAGGGGCGGGCTCTGGGGCCAACGTCCTGACTTTC
clone_size: NA
j_call: TRBJ2-6
v_call: TRBV18
d_call: NA

cdr3_aa: CASSVAGLADEQYF
cdr3_nt: TGTGCCAGTAGTGTGGCGGGACTAGCTGACGAGCAGTACTTC
clone_size: few
j_call: TRBJ2-7
v_call: TRBV19
d_call: TRBD2

cdr3_aa: CASSYDGTGELFF
cdr3_nt: TGTGCCAGCAGTTACGATGGCACCGGGGAGCTGTTTTTT
clone_size: NA
j_call: TRBJ2-2
v_call: TRBV6-5
d_call: NA

cdr3_aa: CAISDQTSGSADTQYF
cdr3_nt: TGTGCCATCAGTGACCAGACTAGCGGGAGTGCAGATACGCAGTATTTT
clone_size: many
j_call: TRBJ2-3
v_call: TRBV10-3
d_call: TRBD2

cdr3_aa: CASSLVGAGGGNEQFF
cdr3_nt: TGTGCCAGCAGCCTCGTTGGAGCGGGAGGGGGCAATGAGCAGTTCTTC
clone_size: many
j_call: TRBJ2-1
v_call: TRBV28
d_call: TRBD2

cdr3_aa: CAISEVTGVNNYGYTF
cdr3_nt: TGTGCCATCAGTGAGGTGACAGGGGTTAACAACTATGGCTACACCTTC
clone_size: many
j_call: TRBJ1-2
v_call: TRBV10-3
d_call: TRBD1

cdr3_aa: CASSPTSGRTEQYF
cdr3_nt: TGTGCCAGCAGCCCGACTAGCGGGAGGACCGAGCAGTACTTC
clone_size: many
j_call: TRBJ2-7
v_call: TRBV3-1
d_call: TRBD2

cdr3_aa: CASSYWGQAFF
cdr3_nt: TGTGCCAGCAGTTACTGGGGCCAAGCTTTCTTT
clone_size: many
j_call: TRBJ1-1
v_call: TRBV6-8
d_call: NA

cdr3_aa: CASSFSAGSKSGEQYF
cdr3_nt: TGTGCCAGCAGTTTTTCTGCCGGAAGCAAGTCGGGCGAGCAGTACTTC
clone_size: many
j_call: TRBJ2-7
v_call: TRBV27
d_call: NA

cdr3_aa: CASSSQGQGNTIYF
cdr3_nt: TGCGCCAGCTCGAGCCAAGGACAGGGAAACACCATATATTTT
clone_size: few
j_call: TRBJ1-3
v_call: TRBV5-1
d_call: NA

cdr3_aa: CSARKGGAGLGSPLHF
cdr3_nt: TGCAGTGCCCGAAAGGGGGGCGCGGGCCTGGGCTCACCCCTCCACTTT
clone_size: NA
j_call: TRBJ1-6
v_call: TRBV20-1
d_call: NA

cdr3_aa: CASSLMGPGTDTQYF
cdr3_nt: TGTGCCAGCAGCTTAATGGGGCCAGGCACAGATACGCAGTATTTT
clone_size: many
j_call: TRBJ2-3
v_call: TRBV11-2
d_call: NA

cdr3_aa: CASRGSGGAYEQYF
cdr3_nt: TGTGCCAGCAGGGGATCAGGGGGCGCCTACGAGCAGTACTTC
clone_size: few
j_call: TRBJ2-7
v_call: TRBV12-3/TRBV12-4
d_call: TRBD1

cdr3_aa: CASSFGRDLTEAFF
cdr3_nt: TGTGCCAGTAGTTTTGGCAGGGATCTCACTGAAGCTTTCTTT
clone_size: once
j_call: TRBJ1-1
v_call: TRBV19
d_call: NA

cdr3_aa: CASSVVGRGNTEAFF
cdr3_nt: TGTGCCAGCAGCGTAGTTGGCAGGGGGAACACTGAAGCTTTCTTT
clone_size: many
j_call: TRBJ1-1
v_call: TRBV9
d_call: NA

cdr3_aa: CASSLGNNEQSF
cdr3_nt: TGTGCCAGCAGCTTAGGCAACAATGAGCAGTCCTTC
clone_size: NA
j_call: TRBJ2-1
v_call: TRBV7-8
d_call: NA

cdr3_aa: CASSPWTGSTDTQYF
cdr3_nt: TGTGCCAGCAGCCCCTGGACAGGGAGCACAGATACGCAGTATTTT
clone_size: many
j_call: TRBJ2-3
v_call: TRBV11-3
d_call: TRBD1

cdr3_aa: CASSSLAGGTHEQFF
cdr3_nt: TGCGCCAGCAGCTCACTAGCGGGAGGAACACATGAGCAGTTCTTC
clone_size: many
j_call: TRBJ2-1
v_call: TRBV5-1
d_call: TRBD2

cdr3_aa: CATSDPGTRAETQYF
cdr3_nt: TGTGCCACCAGTGATCCCGGGACTAGAGCTGAGACCCAGTACTTC
clone_size: many
j_call: TRBJ2-5
v_call: TRBV24-1
d_call: TRBD2

cdr3_aa: CASSPSSKGPQHF
cdr3_nt: TGTGCCAGCAGCCCGAGCTCGAAGGGGCCCCAGCATTTT
clone_size: few
j_call: TRBJ1-5
v_call: TRBV7-9
d_call: NA

cdr3_aa: CASSPGGQRDTQYF
cdr3_nt: TGTGCCAGCAGTCCCGGAGGCCAGCGAGATACGCAGTATTTT
clone_size: NA
j_call: TRBJ2-3
v_call: TRBV27
d_call: NA

cdr3_aa: CASSESYRLQGPLGETQYF
cdr3_nt: TGCGCCAGCAGTGAGTCCTACCGACTACAGGGGCCGTTGGGGGAGACCCAGTACTTC
clone_size: once
j_call: TRBJ2-5
v_call: TRBV10-1
d_call: TRBD1

cdr3_aa: CATSEVPGPRNEQYF
cdr3_nt: TGTGCCACCAGTGAAGTTCCGGGACCCCGGAACGAGCAGTACTTC
clone_size: many
j_call: TRBJ2-7
v_call: TRBV24-1
d_call: NA

cdr3_aa: CASSLVTGVGGNTIYF
cdr3_nt: TGTGCCAGCAGCTTGGTAACAGGAGTCGGCGGAAACACCATATATTTT
clone_size: few
j_call: TRBJ1-3
v_call: TRBV11-1
d_call: NA

cdr3_aa: CASSTWGAGELFF
cdr3_nt: TGTGCCAGTAGTACCTGGGGTGCCGGGGAGCTGTTTTTT
clone_size: few
j_call: TRBJ2-2
v_call: TRBV19
d_call: NA

cdr3_aa: CASSRPLEVTEAFF
cdr3_nt: TGTGCCAGCAGCCGCCCTCTGGAAGTCACTGAAGCTTTCTTT
clone_size: few
j_call: TRBJ1-1
v_call: TRBV7-9
d_call: NA

cdr3_aa: CATSDQSGLADYNEQFF
cdr3_nt: TGTGCCACCAGTGATCAATCGGGACTAGCGGACTACAATGAGCAGTTCTTC
clone_size: many
j_call: TRBJ2-1
v_call: TRBV24-1
d_call: TRBD2

cdr3_aa: CASSIGRETQYF
cdr3_nt: TGTGCCAGTAGTATAGGGCGAGAGACCCAGTACTTC
clone_size: many
j_call: TRBJ2-5
v_call: TRBV19
d_call: NA

cdr3_aa: CSARGVTGGSPLHF
cdr3_nt: TGCAGTGCTAGAGGGGTTACAGGCGGCTCACCCCTCCACTTT
clone_size: many
j_call: TRBJ1-6
v_call: TRBV20-1
d_call: NA

cdr3_aa: CSARDGAGGKSGNTIYF
cdr3_nt: TGCAGTGCTAGAGATGGGGCCGGGGGTAAATCTGGAAACACCATATATTTT
clone_size: NA
j_call: TRBJ1-3
v_call: TRBV20-1
d_call: NA

cdr3_aa: CAIRASGGTDTQYF
cdr3_nt: TGTGCCATCAGGGCTAGCGGGGGAACAGATACGCAGTATTTT
clone_size: NA
j_call: TRBJ2-3
v_call: TRBV10-3
d_call: TRBD2

cdr3_aa: CASSPPRRGGLLSPLHF
cdr3_nt: TGTGCCAGCTCACCACCCCGCCGCGGGGGGCTACTTTCACCCCTCCACTTT
clone_size: few
j_call: TRBJ1-6
v_call: TRBV18
d_call: NA

cdr3_aa: CATSEGVGYNEQFF
cdr3_nt: TGTGCCACCAGTGAGGGGGTCGGTTACAATGAGCAGTTCTTC
clone_size: NA
j_call: TRBJ2-1
v_call: TRBV24-1
d_call: NA

cdr3_aa: CASSPFVGPSRTDTQYF
cdr3_nt: TGTGCCAGCAGTCCCTTCGTCGGGCCCTCTAGGACAGATACGCAGTATTTT
clone_size: many
j_call: TRBJ2-3
v_call: TRBV27
d_call: NA

cdr3_aa: CASSTPPYTSGTSTDTQYF
cdr3_nt: TGTGCCAGCAGCACCCCTCCCTACACTAGCGGGACTAGCACAGATACGCAGTATTTT
clone_size: many
j_call: TRBJ2-3
v_call: TRBV11-2
d_call: TRBD2

cdr3_aa: CASSFPGSRDEQYF
cdr3_nt: TGTGCCAGCAGCTTCCCCGGGTCGCGCGACGAGCAGTACTTC
clone_size: many
j_call: TRBJ2-7
v_call: TRBV11-1
d_call: NA

cdr3_aa: CASRKAGYRGYETQYF
cdr3_nt: TGTGCCAGCAGAAAGGCGGGGTACAGGGGATACGAGACCCAGTACTTC
clone_size: many
j_call: TRBJ2-5
v_call: TRBV11-2
d_call: NA

cdr3_aa: CASSLQGGEQFF
cdr3_nt: TGTGCCAGCAGTCTACAGGGTGGTGAGCAGTTCTTC
clone_size: many
j_call: TRBJ2-1
v_call: TRBV13
d_call: NA

cdr3_aa: CASTGTAGAYEQYF
cdr3_nt: TGTGCCAGCACTGGGACAGCCGGGGCCTACGAGCAGTACTTC
clone_size: NA
j_call: TRBJ2-7
v_call: TRBV25-1
d_call: TRBD1

cdr3_aa: CASPRNWSNEQFF
cdr3_nt: TGTGCCAGCCCTAGGAATTGGTCAAATGAGCAGTTCTTC
clone_size: many
j_call: TRBJ2-1
v_call: TRBV11-3
d_call: NA

cdr3_aa: CASSLAARREQYF
cdr3_nt: TGTGCCAGCAGCTTAGCGGCCAGACGCGAGCAGTACTTC
clone_size: once
j_call: TRBJ2-7
v_call: TRBV7-9
d_call: NA

cdr3_aa: CAISDFGRLGTEAFF
cdr3_nt: TGTGCCATCAGTGATTTCGGCCGTTTAGGCACTGAAGCTTTCTTT
clone_size: many
j_call: TRBJ1-1
v_call: TRBV10-3
d_call: NA

cdr3_aa: CASSIGGGGLQETQYF
cdr3_nt: TGTGCCAGTAGTATAGGGGGCGGGGGGCTTCAAGAGACCCAGTACTTC
clone_size: NA
j_call: TRBJ2-5
v_call: TRBV19
d_call: TRBD2

cdr3_aa: CASSRGGGADSSYEQYF
cdr3_nt: TGCGCCAGCAGCCGTGGTGGCGGAGCGGATAGCTCCTACGAGCAGTACTTC
clone_size: many
j_call: TRBJ2-7
v_call: TRBV5-1
d_call: NA

cdr3_aa: CSARQDSYEQYF
cdr3_nt: TGCAGTGCTAGACAGGACTCCTACGAGCAGTACTTC
clone_size: many
j_call: TRBJ2-7
v_call: TRBV20-1
d_call: NA

cdr3_aa: CASSPPGAGRGREQYF
cdr3_nt: TGTGCCAGCTCACCCCCCGGCGCCGGCAGGGGGCGCGAGCAGTACTTC
clone_size: many
j_call: TRBJ2-7
v_call: TRBV18
d_call: TRBD1

cdr3_aa: CASSANTGRPEAFF
cdr3_nt: TGTGCCAGCAGTGCGAATACAGGGCGCCCTGAAGCTTTCTTT
clone_size: many
j_call: TRBJ1-1
v_call: TRBV7-3
d_call: NA

cdr3_aa: CSVLLAALKRETQYF
cdr3_nt: TGCAGCGTCCTACTAGCGGCCCTAAAAAGGGAGACCCAGTACTTC
clone_size: many
j_call: TRBJ2-5
v_call: TRBV29-1
d_call: TRBD2

cdr3_aa: CASGLPPTDRSGYTF
cdr3_nt: TGTGCTAGTGGTTTGCCCCCGACGGACAGGAGTGGCTACACCTTC
clone_size: few
j_call: TRBJ1-2
v_call: TRBV12-5
d_call: TRBD1

cdr3_aa: CASSLPATDEKLLF
cdr3_nt: TGTGCCAGCAGTCTTCCCGCTACGGACGAAAAACTGCTTTTT
clone_size: few
j_call: TRBJ1-4
v_call: TRBV27
d_call: NA

cdr3_aa: CASSSSWTGEYGYTF
cdr3_nt: TGTGCCAGCAGCTCCAGTTGGACAGGGGAGTATGGCTACACCTTC
clone_size: medium-sized
j_call: TRBJ1-2
v_call: TRBV12-3/TRBV12-4
d_call: TRBD1